This T cell receptor (beta chain) was recovered during a study of CD8+ T cells in alopecia areata. After isolation, RNA underwent reverse transcription to generate cDNA as the sequencing template. Generated by immunoSEQ multiplex PCR, the TCRdb table keeps only in-frame clones and is missing some. The data hold 110,000 to 150,000 clones, with less than 65% observed a single time. There are 15 residues in the CDR3. Trimming cost V 1 base and J 1 base, with 10 bases left between them. Germline V gene sequence: CDR1 SNHLY, CDR2 FYNNEI. Input material: CD8+ T cells sorted from blood. The receptor comes from a human donor in good health. The chain has TRBV2 and TRBJ2-5; possibly TRBD1 or TRBD2 for D (5 bases each). The CDR3 DNA reads as TGTGCCAGCAGTGAAGTGGGGGACGGCCAAGAGACCCAGTACTTC. This encodes CASSEVGDGQETQYF.